This T cell receptor (beta chain) emerged from a study of blood T cells in healthy people across ages. Study-wide context: About one barcoded beta molecule was captured per two T cells (by template switching). Points from the study as a whole: Age advanced and TCR beta diversity per million T cells fell, roughly linearly.

Details on this clonotype: Its antigen remains unknown.

CDR3 length: 13 amino acids. V was clipped by 3 bases and J by 4 bases, with 10 bases between them. Germline CDR1 LNHNV, CDR2 YYDKDF (reference sequence). The study recruited healthy Caucasian donors from Russia who were aged about 6 to 95. Then a second PCR, running about 6 to 11 cycles, was carried out with a sample-barcoded 5' primer and a J-beta primer mix. TCRdb re-derived calls from the 5' RACE reads in MiXCR, one entry per CDR3 protein. The sample lists about 680,000 distinct CDR3 sequences, 49% occurring once. The sequence came from a woman aged 55 to 70 in good health. Sequences were obtained from blood. The V gene is TRBV15, the J gene TRBJ2-7; D assignment may be TRBD1 or TRBD2 (6 bases each). For the CDR3, the DNA is TGTGCCACCAGCAGCTGGGGGGCTTACGAGCAGTACTTC. Translated: CATSSWGAYEQYF.